This T cell receptor beta chain was captured by sequencing in a study of blood T cells in healthy people across ages. Overall study results and limits: Expanded clonotype shifts may have been confounded, as the donors had an unknown CMV status.

Trimming took 3 bases from V and 4 from J, leaving 10 bases between them. Germline lookup yields CDR1 DFQATT and CDR2 SNEGSKA (reference sequence). CDR3 length: 13 amino acids. Next came a second PCR, run for about 6 to 11 cycles, which used a sample-barcoded 5' primer along with a J-beta primer mix. TCRdb re-derived calls from the 5' RACE reads in MiXCR, one entry per CDR3 protein. The sample holds approximately 830,000 distinct CDR3 sequences, about 59% seen once. This clonotype was counted at least ten times. The target antigen is unknown. The sequence was collected from a man aged 25-40 years in good health. Sequences were obtained from blood. The gene calls are TRBV20-1 and TRBJ2-1; D is ambiguous. The DNA of the CDR3 is TGCAGTGCTAGGGCTTCGGCTTACAATGAGCAGTTCTTC. It codes for CSARASAYNEQFF.